This TCR beta chain comes out of a study of blood T cell repertoires in COVID-19. Assay used: immunoSEQ multiplex PCR; TCRdb lists only in-frame clones, some missing. Of about 210,000 clones listed, over 70% are singletons. The CDR3 has 17 residues. CDR1 is SGHVS, CDR2 FNYEAQ, per germline. Trimming pared 3 bases from V and 0 bases from J, leaving 14 bases between. The count of this clone is one. The rearrangement joins TRBV7-6 to TRBJ2-2; TRBD2 might be the D (5 bases). This TCR was recovered from a man aged 50-60 years with active or convalescent COVID-19. The sequenced sample was peripheral blood. The CDR3 nucleotides read TGTGCCAGCAGCTTCATCCGGACGGGAACGAACACCGGGGAGCTGTTTTTT. Translated: CASSFIRTGTNTGELFF.